This T cell receptor beta chain was documented in a study of T cells after yellow fever vaccination. Study at large: Fractions containing few cells were prepared with SMART-Seq v4 Ultra Low Input.

Study results and limitations: Subsequent to the booster, the majority of primary-vaccination clones reappeared (approximately 95% CD4, 85% to 90% CD8). A small proportion of clonotypes was detected in both the CD4 and CD8 compartments.

This clonotype was recorded many times. Its antigen is still unknown. V dropped 0 bases and J dropped 0; count of bases not matched to a gene: 3. In germline, CDR1 is SGHRS, CDR2 YFSETQ. The CDR3 runs to 16 residues. TCR cDNA, made by 5'RACE template switching, carried an added universal primer site and UMIs. TCRdb used MiXCR to reprocess the 5' RACE reads, holding one entry per CDR3 protein. This sample carries about 73,000 distinct CDR3 sequences, around 7% of them seen once, and the ten largest clones take 41%. The TCR originated in a man aged 30 to 45 who received the YFV17D yellow fever vaccine. The specimen was CD8+ T cells sorted from PBMCs, collected on the day of the yellow fever booster vaccination. The rearrangement uses TRBV5-1 and TRBJ2-1; 7 nucleotides agree with TRBD2. The CDR3 sequence: CASSLGGGSSYNEQFF. DNA for the CDR3: TGCGCCAGCAGCTTGGGTGGCGGGAGCTCCTACAATGAGCAGTTCTTC. Full variable domain (missing parts from reference TRBV5-1 and TRBJ2-1): KAGVTQTPRYLIKTRGQQVTLSCSPISGHRSVSWYQQTPGQGLQFLFEYFSETQRNKGNFPGRFSGRQFSNSRSEMNVSTLELGDSALYLCASSLGGGSSYNEQFFGPGTRLTVL.